A selection of T cell receptor beta chains follows, all from one sample in a study of blood T cell repertoires in COVID-19. Some clones are missing from TCRdb's copy, which holds only in-frame ones; the method was immunoSEQ multiplex PCR. The sample shows about 250,000 clones, roughly nine tenths of them seen only once. Sequencing was performed on peripheral blood. The source of these receptors is a man between 18 and 35 years old with active or convalescent COVID-19. CDR3s include the opening cysteine and the closing phenylalanine or tryptophan. The order of the fields is clone size, D gene, J gene, V gene, CDR3 protein, CDR3 DNA. D genes are given only for firm matches. Clone size appears in some rows only: once, few, many, or a class for an expanded clone.

clone size: NA
D gene: NA
J gene: TRBJ2-7
V gene: TRBV5-4
CDR3 protein: CASSPNWSYEQYF
CDR3 DNA: TGTGCCAGCAGTCCGAACTGGAGCTACGAGCAGTACTTC

clone size: few
D gene: NA
J gene: TRBJ2-7
V gene: TRBV5-4
CDR3 protein: CASSLGAAGSSYEQYF
CDR3 DNA: TGTGCCAGCAGCTTGGGAGCGGCGGGGAGCTCCTACGAGCAGTACTTC

clone size: NA
D gene: TRBD2
J gene: TRBJ2-1
V gene: TRBV19
CDR3 protein: CASTGTSGGSYNEQFF
CDR3 DNA: TGTGCCAGTACCGGGACTAGCGGAGGCTCCTACAATGAGCAGTTCTTC

clone size: NA
D gene: TRBD2
J gene: TRBJ2-4
V gene: TRBV4-1
CDR3 protein: CASSRSSGGAENIQYF
CDR3 DNA: TGCGCCAGCAGCCGATCTAGCGGGGGGGCGGAAAACATTCAGTACTTC

clone size: NA
D gene: NA
J gene: TRBJ2-1
V gene: TRBV9
CDR3 protein: CASSAPGRGYNEQFF
CDR3 DNA: TGTGCCAGCAGCGCCCCGGGCAGGGGTTACAATGAGCAGTTCTTC

clone size: NA
D gene: TRBD2
J gene: TRBJ2-7
V gene: TRBV5-6
CDR3 protein: CASTVREGSSYEQYF
CDR3 DNA: TGTGCCAGCACTGTTCGGGAGGGGAGCTCCTACGAGCAGTACTTC

clone size: NA
D gene: NA
J gene: TRBJ1-3
V gene: TRBV9
CDR3 protein: CASSVGLGAGNTIYF
CDR3 DNA: TGTGCCAGCAGCGTAGGGCTCGGGGCTGGAAACACCATATATTTT

clone size: once
D gene: NA
J gene: TRBJ2-6
V gene: TRBV5-1
CDR3 protein: CASSLGANSGANVLTF
CDR3 DNA: TGCGCCAGCAGCTTGGGCGCCAACTCTGGGGCCAACGTCCTGACTTTC

clone size: few
D gene: TRBD2
J gene: TRBJ2-2
V gene: TRBV6-2/TRBV6-3
CDR3 protein: CASSYTPPAGGRITGELFF
CDR3 DNA: TGTGCCAGCAGTTACACGCCTCCAGCGGGGGGGCGTATCACCGGGGAGCTGTTTTTT

clone size: NA
D gene: TRBD2
J gene: TRBJ2-1
V gene: TRBV9
CDR3 protein: CASSVLAGGIHEQFF
CDR3 DNA: TGTGCCAGCAGCGTGCTAGCGGGAGGCATCCATGAGCAGTTCTTC

clone size: NA
D gene: NA
J gene: TRBJ2-7
V gene: TRBV4-3
CDR3 protein: CASSRSPGIYEQYF
CDR3 DNA: TGCGCCAGCAGCCGATCTCCCGGGATCTACGAGCAGTACTTC

clone size: NA
D gene: NA
J gene: TRBJ2-1
V gene: TRBV20-1
CDR3 protein: CSARGGGEQFF
CDR3 DNA: TGCAGTGCTCGGGGAGGCGGTGAGCAGTTCTTC

clone size: NA
D gene: TRBD2
J gene: TRBJ2-1
V gene: TRBV4-1
CDR3 protein: CASSQDGAGGIDEQFF
CDR3 DNA: TGCGCCAGCAGCCAAGATGGAGCGGGAGGGATCGATGAGCAGTTCTTC

clone size: NA
D gene: TRBD1
J gene: TRBJ1-6
V gene: TRBV7-8
CDR3 protein: CASRSQGKNSPLHF
CDR3 DNA: TGTGCCAGCCGCTCACAGGGGAAAAATTCACCCCTCCACTTT

clone size: once
D gene: NA
J gene: TRBJ2-3
V gene: TRBV19
CDR3 protein: CASSIPHDWKSTDTQYF
CDR3 DNA: TGTGCCAGTAGTATACCCCATGACTGGAAGAGCACAGATACGCAGTATTTT

clone size: few
D gene: TRBD2
J gene: TRBJ2-1
V gene: TRBV6-2/TRBV6-3
CDR3 protein: CASSILAIMHNEQFF
CDR3 DNA: TGTGCCAGCAGCATACTAGCGATAATGCACAATGAGCAGTTCTTC

clone size: NA
D gene: NA
J gene: TRBJ2-5
V gene: TRBV6-1
CDR3 protein: CASSEVRGLETQYF
CDR3 DNA: TGTGCCAGCAGTGAAGTCCGGGGATTAGAGACCCAGTACTTC

clone size: once
D gene: TRBD1
J gene: TRBJ2-7
V gene: TRBV9
CDR3 protein: CASSVGDNRGVAEQYF
CDR3 DNA: TGTGCCAGCAGCGTAGGCGATAACAGGGGAGTGGCCGAGCAGTACTTC